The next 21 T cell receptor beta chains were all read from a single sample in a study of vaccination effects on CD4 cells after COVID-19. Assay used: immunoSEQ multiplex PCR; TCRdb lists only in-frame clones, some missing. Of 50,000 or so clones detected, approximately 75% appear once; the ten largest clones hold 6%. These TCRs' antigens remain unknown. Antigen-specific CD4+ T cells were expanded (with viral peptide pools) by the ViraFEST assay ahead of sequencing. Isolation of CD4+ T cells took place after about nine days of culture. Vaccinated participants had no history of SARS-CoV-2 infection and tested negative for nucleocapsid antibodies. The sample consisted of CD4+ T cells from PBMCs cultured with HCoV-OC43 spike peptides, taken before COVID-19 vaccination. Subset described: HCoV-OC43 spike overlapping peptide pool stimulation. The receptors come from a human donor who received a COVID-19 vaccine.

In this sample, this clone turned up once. The CDR3 is CASSEGTQGWPLHF. CDR3 DNA: TGTGCCAGCAGTGAAGGGACACAAGGGTGGCCCCTCCACTTT. The chain combines TRBV2 with TRBJ1-6, with D possibly TRBD1 on 5 matching bases. The V and J ends lost 1 base and 13 bases respectively, with 14 bases between them. This CDR3 contains 14 residues. Germline values: CDR1 SNHLY, CDR2 FYNNEI.

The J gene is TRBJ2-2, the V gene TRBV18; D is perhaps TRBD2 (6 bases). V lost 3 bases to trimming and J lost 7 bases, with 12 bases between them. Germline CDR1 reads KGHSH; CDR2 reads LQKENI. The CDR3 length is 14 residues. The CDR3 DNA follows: TGTGCCAGCTCACCTAAACTAGCCGTCGGGGAGCTGTTTTTT. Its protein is CASSPKLAVGELFF. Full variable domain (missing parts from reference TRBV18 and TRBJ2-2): NAGVMQNPRHLVRRRGQEARLRCSPMKGHSHVYWYRQLPEEGLKFMVYLQKENIIDESGMPKERFSAEFPKEGPSILRIQQVVRGDSAAYFCASSPKLAVGELFFGEGSRLTVL.

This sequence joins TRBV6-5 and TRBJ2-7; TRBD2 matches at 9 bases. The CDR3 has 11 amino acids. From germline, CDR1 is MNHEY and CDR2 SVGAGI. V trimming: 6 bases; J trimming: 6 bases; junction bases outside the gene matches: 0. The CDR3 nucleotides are TGTGCCAGCAGGGGACTAGCCGAGCAGTACGTC. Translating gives CASRGLAEQYV.

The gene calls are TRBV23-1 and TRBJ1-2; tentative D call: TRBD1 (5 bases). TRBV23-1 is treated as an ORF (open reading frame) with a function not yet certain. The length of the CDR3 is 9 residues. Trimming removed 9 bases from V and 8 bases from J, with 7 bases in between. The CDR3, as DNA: TGCGCCAGTAGGGACGGCTACACCTTC. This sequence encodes CASRDGYTF.

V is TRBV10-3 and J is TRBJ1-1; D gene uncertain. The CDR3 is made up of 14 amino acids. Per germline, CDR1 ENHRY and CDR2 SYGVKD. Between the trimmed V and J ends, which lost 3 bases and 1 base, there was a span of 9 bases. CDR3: CAISEDQRNTEAFF. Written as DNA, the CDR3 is TGTGCCATCAGTGAAGATCAGAGGAACACTGAAGCTTTCTTT.

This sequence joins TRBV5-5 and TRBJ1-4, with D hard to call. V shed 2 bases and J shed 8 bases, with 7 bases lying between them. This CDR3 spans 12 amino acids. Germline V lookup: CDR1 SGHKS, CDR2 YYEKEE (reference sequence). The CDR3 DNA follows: TGTGCCAGCAGCTTATTAGGCGAAAAACTGTTTTTT. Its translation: CASSLLGEKLFF. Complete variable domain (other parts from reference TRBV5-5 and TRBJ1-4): DAGVTQSPTHLIKTRGQQVTLRCSPISGHKSVSWYQQVLGQGPQFIFQYYEKEERGRGNFPDRFSARQFPNYSSELNVNALLLGDSALYLCASSLLGEKLFFGSGTQLSVL.

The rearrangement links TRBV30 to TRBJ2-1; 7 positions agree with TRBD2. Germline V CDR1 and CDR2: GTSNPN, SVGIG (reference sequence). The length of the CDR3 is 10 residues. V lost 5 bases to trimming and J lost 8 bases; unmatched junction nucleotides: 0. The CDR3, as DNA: TGTGCCTGGGGGGGGGATGAGCAGTTCTTC. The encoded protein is CAWGGDEQFF.

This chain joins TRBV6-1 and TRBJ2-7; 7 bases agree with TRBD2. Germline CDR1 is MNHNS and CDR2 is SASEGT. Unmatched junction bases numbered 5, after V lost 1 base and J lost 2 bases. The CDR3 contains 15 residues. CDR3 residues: CASSEGGGTPYEQYV. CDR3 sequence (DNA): TGTGCCAGCAGTGAAGGGGGGGGGACCCCCTACGAGCAGTACGTC.

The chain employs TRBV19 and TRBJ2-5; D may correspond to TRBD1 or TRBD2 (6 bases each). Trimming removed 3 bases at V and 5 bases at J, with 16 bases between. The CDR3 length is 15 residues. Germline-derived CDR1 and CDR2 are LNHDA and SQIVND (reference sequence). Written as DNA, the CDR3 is TGTGCCAGTAGTATCTTACAGGGAGGTCGCGAGACCCAGTACTTC. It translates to CASSILQGGRETQYF. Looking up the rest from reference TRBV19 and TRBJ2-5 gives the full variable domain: DGGITQSPKYLFRKEGQNVTLSCEQNLNHDAMYWYRQDPGQGLRLIYYSQIVNDFQKGDIAEGYSVSREKKESFPLTVTSAQKNPTAFYLCASSILQGGRETQYFGPGTRLLVL.

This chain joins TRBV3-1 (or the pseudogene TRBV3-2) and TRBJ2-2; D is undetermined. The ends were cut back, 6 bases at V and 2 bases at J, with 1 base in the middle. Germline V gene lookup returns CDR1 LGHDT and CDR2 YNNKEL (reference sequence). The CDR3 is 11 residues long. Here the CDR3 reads CASRNTGELFF. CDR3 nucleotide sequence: TGTGCCAGCAGAAACACCGGGGAGCTGTTTTTT.

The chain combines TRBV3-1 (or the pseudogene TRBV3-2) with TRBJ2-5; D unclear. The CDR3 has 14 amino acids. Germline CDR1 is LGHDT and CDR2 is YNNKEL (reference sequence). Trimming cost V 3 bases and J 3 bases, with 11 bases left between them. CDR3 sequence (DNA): TGTGCCAGCAGCCAGCTTGGTGGTGAAGAGACCCAGTACTTC. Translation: CASSQLGGEETQYF.

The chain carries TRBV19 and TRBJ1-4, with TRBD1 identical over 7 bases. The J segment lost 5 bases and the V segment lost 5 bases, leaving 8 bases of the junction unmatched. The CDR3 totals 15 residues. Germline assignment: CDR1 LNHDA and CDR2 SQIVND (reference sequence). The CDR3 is CASSANRGGNEKLFF. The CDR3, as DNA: TGTGCCAGTAGTGCCAACAGGGGCGGGAATGAAAAACTGTTTTTT.

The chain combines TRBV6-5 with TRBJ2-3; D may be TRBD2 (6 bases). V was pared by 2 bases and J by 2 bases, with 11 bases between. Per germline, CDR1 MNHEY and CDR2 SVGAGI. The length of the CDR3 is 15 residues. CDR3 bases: TGTGCCAGCAGTTACGTTGGGGGGTCCACAGATACGCAGTATTTT. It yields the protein CASSYVGGSTDTQYF.

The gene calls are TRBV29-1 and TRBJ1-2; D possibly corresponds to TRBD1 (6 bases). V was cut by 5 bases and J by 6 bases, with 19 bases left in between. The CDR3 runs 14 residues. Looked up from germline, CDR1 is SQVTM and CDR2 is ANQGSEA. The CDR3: CSVPPSAGVDGYTF. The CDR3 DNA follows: TGCAGCGTTCCCCCGTCGGCAGGGGTGGATGGCTACACCTTC.

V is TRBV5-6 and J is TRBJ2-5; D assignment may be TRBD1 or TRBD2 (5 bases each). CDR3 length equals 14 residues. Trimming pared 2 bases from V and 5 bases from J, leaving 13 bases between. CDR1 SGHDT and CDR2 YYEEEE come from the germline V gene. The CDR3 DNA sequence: TGTGCCAGCAGCTTCCGGGACCTGGGGGAGACCCAGTACTTC. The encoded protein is CASSFRDLGETQYF.

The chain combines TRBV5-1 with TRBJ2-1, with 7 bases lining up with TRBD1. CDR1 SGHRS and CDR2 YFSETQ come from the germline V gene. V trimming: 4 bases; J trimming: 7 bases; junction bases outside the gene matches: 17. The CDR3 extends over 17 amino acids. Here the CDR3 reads CASSIARQGASVNEQFF. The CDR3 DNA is TGCGCCAGCAGCATAGCAAGACAGGGAGCAAGTGTGAATGAGCAGTTCTTC.

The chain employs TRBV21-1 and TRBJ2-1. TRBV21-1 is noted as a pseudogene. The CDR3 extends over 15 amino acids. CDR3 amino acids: CASSKRGPLYNEQFF. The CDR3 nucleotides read TGTGCCAGCAGCAAACGGGGGCCCCTATACAATGAGCAGTTCTTC.

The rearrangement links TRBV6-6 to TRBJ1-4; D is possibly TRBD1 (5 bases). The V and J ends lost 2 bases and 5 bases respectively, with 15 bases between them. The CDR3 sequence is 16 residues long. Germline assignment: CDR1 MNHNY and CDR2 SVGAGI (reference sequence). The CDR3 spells CASSYGGALGNEKLFF. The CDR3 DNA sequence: TGTGCCAGCAGTTACGGGGGAGCTTTGGGCAATGAAAAACTGTTTTTT.

The CDR3 here is CASSEWDLGLSWQYV. CDR3 nucleotide sequence: TGTGCCAGCAGTGAATGGGACCTTGGGCTGAGCTGGCAGTACGTC. The V and J genes are TRBV2 and TRBJ2-7, with D possibly called TRBD1 or TRBD2 (5 bases each). The V end lost 2 bases, the J end lost 9 bases, and 20 bases lay between the germline ends. Germline loops: CDR1 SNHLY, CDR2 FYNNEI. The length of the CDR3 is 15 residues.

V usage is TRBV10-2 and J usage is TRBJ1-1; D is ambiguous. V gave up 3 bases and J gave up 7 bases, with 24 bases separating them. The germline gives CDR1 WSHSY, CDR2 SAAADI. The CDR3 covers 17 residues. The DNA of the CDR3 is TGCGCCAGCAGTGATCTAAGCGGGCGGGCTACCTATGGTGAAGCTTTCTTT. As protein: CASSDLSGRATYGEAFF.

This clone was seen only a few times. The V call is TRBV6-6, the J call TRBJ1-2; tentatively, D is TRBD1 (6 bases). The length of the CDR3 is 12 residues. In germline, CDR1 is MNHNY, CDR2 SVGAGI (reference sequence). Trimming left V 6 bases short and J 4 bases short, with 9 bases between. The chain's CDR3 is CASRGGPYGYTF. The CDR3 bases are TGTGCCAGCAGAGGGGGACCCTATGGCTACACCTTC.